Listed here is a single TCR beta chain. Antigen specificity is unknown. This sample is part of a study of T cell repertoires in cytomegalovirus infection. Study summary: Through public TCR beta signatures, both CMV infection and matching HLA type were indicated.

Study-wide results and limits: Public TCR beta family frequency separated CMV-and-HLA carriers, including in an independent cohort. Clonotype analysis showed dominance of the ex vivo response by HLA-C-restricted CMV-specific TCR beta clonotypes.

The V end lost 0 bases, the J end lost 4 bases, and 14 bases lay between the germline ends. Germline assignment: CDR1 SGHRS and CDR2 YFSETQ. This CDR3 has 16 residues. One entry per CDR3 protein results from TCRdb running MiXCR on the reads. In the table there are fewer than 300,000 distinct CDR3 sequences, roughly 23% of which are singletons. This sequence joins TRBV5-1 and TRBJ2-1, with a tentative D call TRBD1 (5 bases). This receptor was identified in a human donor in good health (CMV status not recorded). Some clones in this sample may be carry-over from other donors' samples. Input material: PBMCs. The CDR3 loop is CASSLAQDILYNEQFF. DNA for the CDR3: TGCGCCAGCAGCTTGGCACAGGACATTTTATACAATGAGCAGTTCTTC.